This TCR beta chain was recorded in a study of blood T cell repertoires in COVID-19. Study as a whole: Sources were T cells, B-cell-depleted T cells, or PBMCs; the material itself was cDNA or gDNA.

Original processing methods: Reference gene primer amplification yielded estimated nucleated cell counts. Data came from immunoSEQ multiplex PCR; TCRdb stores just in-frame clones and leaves some out. V and J calls plus clone size are reproduced from that table; the DNA served to infer D and trimming. This table holds 300,000 to 500,000 clones, nearly 90% found once. This CDR3 has 15 amino acids. V lost 0 bases to trimming and J lost 3 bases; unmatched junction nucleotides: 7. Germline CDR1 is SQVTM and CDR2 is ANQGSEA. Ages ranged from roughly 18 to 100 years, with residence in more than 20 US areas.

V is TRBV29-1 and J is TRBJ1-1, with TRBD1 matching 7 bases. This clonotype originated in a woman between 35 and 50 years old with acute COVID-19. The source material was PBMCs or T cells enriched from blood (not recorded which). CDR3 sequence reads: CSVEEIYRGHTEAFF. The CDR3 coding sequence is TGCAGCGTTGAAGAAATATACAGGGGACACACTGAAGCTTTCTTT.